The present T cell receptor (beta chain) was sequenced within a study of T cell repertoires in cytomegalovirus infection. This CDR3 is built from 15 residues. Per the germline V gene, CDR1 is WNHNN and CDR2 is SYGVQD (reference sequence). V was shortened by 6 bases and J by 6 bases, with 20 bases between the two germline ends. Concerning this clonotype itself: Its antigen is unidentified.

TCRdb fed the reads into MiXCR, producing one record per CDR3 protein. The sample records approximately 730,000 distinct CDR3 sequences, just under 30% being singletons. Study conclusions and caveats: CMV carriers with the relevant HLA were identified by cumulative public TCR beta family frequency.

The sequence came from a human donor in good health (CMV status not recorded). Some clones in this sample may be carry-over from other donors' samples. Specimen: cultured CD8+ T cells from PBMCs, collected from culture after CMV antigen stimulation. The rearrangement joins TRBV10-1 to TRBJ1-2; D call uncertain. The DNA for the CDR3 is TGCGCCAGCAGCTTTGAACGGGGAGCCTCTCATGGCTACACCTTC. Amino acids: CASSFERGASHGYTF.